This T cell receptor (beta chain) was found in a study of shared clonotypes between healthy human individuals. Study observations and caveats: A handful of donors shared approximately 5% of their naive CD4 clonotypes.

Naive CD8 cells comprised CD45RO-negative, CCR7-positively selected cells, excluding terminally differentiated effector memory CD45RA+ cells. Germline V gene data show CDR1 as SQVTM and CDR2 as ANQGSEA. V lost 4 bases and J 0 bases, leaving 11 bases between the germline ends. The CDR3 totals 14 residues. Clones were read by immunoSEQ multiplex PCR, and TCRdb kept only the in-frame ones, dropping some. The sample carries over 2 million clones, just under 95% recorded once. On this clone itself: Antigen unknown.

The sequence was collected from a man between 18 and 29 years old in good health. The specimen sequenced was naive CD8+ T cells sorted from blood. J is TRBJ2-3 and V is TRBV29-1; D remains ambiguous. In DNA form, the CDR3 reads TGCAGCGTTGTGGGTAGTGTTAGCACAGATACGCAGTATTTT. As protein: CSVVGSVSTDTQYF.